Many counts were recorded for the clone carrying this T cell receptor (beta chain). The data belong to a study of T cell repertoires in cytomegalovirus infection. TCRdb recomputed calls from the reads with MiXCR, one row per CDR3 protein. Among some 300,000 distinct CDR3 sequences, approximately 15% were seen once, and the ten largest hold around 8.1%. Sequenced input: PBMCs. This TCR came from a human donor in good health (CMV status not recorded). Some clones in this sample may be carry-over from other donors' samples.

CDR3 protein: CASSYRSIAGELFF. In nucleotides, the CDR3 is TGTGCCAGCAGCTACAGGTCTATAGCCGGGGAGCTGTTTTTT. The rearrangement uses TRBV7-2 and TRBJ2-2, with D maybe TRBD1 (5 bases). Trimming removed 4 bases from V and 6 bases from J, with 12 bases in between. Per germline, CDR1 SGHTA and CDR2 FQGNSA. This CDR3 is built from 14 residues.